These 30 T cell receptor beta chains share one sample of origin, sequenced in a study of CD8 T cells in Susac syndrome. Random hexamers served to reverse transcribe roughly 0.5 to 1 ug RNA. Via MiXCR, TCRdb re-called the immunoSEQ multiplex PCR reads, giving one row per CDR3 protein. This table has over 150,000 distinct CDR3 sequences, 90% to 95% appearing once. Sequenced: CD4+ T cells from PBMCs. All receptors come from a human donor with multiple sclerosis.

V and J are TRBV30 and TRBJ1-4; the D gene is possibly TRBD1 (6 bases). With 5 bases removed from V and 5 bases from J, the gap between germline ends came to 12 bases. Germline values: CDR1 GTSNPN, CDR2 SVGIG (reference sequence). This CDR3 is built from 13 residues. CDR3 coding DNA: TGTGCCTGGCTCGACAGGAGAAATGAAAAACTGTTTTTT. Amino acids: CAWLDRRNEKLFF.

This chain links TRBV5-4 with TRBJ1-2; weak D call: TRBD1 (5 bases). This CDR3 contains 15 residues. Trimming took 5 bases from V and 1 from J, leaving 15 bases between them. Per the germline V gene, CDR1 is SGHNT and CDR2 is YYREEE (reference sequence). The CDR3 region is CASSNPRGINYGYTF. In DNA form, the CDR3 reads TGTGCCAGCAGTAACCCCCGGGGGATTAACTATGGCTACACCTTC.

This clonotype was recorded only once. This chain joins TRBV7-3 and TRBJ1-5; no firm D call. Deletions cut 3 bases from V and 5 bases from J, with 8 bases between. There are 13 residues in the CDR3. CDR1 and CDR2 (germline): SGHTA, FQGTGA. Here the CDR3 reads CASSFFPDQPQHF. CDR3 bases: TGTGCCAGCAGCTTTTTTCCGGATCAGCCCCAGCATTTT.

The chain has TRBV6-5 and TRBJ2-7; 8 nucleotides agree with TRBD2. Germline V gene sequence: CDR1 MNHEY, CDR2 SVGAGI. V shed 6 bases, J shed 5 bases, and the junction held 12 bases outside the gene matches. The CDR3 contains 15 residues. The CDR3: CASSPAGGLTHEQYF. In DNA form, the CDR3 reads TGTGCCAGCAGCCCCGCGGGGGGTTTGACCCACGAGCAGTACTTC.

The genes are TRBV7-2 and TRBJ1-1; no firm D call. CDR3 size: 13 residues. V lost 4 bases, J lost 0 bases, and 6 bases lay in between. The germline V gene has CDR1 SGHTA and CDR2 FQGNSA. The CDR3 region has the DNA TGTGCCAGCAGCTCCAGTATGAACACTGAAGCTTTCTTT. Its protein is CASSSSMNTEAFF.

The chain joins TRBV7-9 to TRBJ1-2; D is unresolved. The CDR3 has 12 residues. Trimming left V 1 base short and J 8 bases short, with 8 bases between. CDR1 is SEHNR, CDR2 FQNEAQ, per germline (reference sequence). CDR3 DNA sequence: TGTGCCAGCAGCTTAGATGGAGGCGGCTACACCTTC. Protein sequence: CASSLDGGGYTF.

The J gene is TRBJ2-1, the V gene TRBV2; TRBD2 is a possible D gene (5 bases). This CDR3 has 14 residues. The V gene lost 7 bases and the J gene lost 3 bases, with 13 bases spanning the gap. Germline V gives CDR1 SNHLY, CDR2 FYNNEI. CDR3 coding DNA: TGTGCCAGCAAAGAGCGGAACCACTACAATGAGCAGTTCTTC. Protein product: CASKERNHYNEQFF.

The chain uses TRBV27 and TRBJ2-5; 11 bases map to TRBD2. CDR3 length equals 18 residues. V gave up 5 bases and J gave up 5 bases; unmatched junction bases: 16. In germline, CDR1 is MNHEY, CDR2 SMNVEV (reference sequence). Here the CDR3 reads CASSQRLAGPTGGETQYF. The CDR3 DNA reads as TGTGCCAGCAGTCAAAGACTAGCGGGGCCTACCGGGGGGGAGACCCAGTACTTC.

The CDR3 region has the DNA TGTGCCAGCAGCCGAAGGTCCTCTGGGGCCAACGTCCTGACTTTC. It specifies CASSRRSSGANVLTF. The gene calls are TRBV7-9 and TRBJ2-6, with D uncertain. Germline V gives CDR1 SEHNR, CDR2 FQNEAQ (reference sequence). V was shortened by 5 bases and J by 0 bases, with 8 bases between the two germline ends. The CDR3 loop spans 15 amino acids.

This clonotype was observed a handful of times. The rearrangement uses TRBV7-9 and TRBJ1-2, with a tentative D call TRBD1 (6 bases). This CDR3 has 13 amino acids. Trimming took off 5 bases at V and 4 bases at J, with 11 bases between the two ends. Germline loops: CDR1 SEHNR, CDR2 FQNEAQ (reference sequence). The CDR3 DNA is TGTGCCAGCAGCCAGGACAGCTTCTATGGCTACACCTTC. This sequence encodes CASSQDSFYGYTF.

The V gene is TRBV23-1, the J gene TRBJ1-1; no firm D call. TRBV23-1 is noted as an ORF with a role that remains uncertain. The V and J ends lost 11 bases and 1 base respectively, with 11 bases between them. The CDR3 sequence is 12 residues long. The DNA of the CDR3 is TGCGCCGGTACCTTGGGGAACACTGAAGCTTTCTTT. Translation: CAGTLGNTEAFF.

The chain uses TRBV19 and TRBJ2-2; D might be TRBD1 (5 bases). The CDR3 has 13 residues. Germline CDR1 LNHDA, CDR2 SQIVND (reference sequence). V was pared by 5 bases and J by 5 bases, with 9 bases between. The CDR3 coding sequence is TGTGCCAGTAGTCTCCGACAGACCGGGGAGCTGTTTTTT. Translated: CASSLRQTGELFF.

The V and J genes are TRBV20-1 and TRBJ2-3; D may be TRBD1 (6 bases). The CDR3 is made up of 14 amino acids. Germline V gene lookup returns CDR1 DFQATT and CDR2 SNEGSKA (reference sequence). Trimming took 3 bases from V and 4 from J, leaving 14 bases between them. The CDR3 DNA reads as TGCAGTGCTAGCGTCAGGGGTAGGTCAGATACGCAGTATTTT. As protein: CSASVRGRSDTQYF.

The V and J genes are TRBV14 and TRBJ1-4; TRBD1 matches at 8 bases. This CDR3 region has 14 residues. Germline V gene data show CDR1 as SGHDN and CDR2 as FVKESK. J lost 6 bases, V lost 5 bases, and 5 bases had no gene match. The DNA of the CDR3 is TGTGCCAGCAGCTGGCGGACAGGGCATGAAAAACTGTTTTTT. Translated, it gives CASSWRTGHEKLFF.

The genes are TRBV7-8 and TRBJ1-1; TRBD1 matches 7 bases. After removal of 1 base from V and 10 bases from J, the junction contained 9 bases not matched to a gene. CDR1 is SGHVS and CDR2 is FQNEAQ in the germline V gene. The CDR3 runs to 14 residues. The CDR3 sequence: CASSLVRTGFRAFF. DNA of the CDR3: TGTGCCAGCAGCTTAGTCCGGACAGGCTTTAGAGCTTTCTTT.

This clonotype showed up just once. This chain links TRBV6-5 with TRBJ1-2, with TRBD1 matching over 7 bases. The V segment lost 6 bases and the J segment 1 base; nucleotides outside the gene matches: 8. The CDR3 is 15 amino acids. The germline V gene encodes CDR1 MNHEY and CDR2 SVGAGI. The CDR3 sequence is CASSPRDSFNYGYTF. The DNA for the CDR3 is TGTGCCAGCAGCCCAAGGGACAGCTTTAACTATGGCTACACCTTC.

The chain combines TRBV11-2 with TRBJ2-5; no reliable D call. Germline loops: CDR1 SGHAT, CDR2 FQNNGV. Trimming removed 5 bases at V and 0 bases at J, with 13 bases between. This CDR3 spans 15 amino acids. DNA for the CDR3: TGTGCCAGCAGCCCCCTTTTAAGGGACCAAGAGACCCAGTACTTC. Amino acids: CASSPLLRDQETQYF.

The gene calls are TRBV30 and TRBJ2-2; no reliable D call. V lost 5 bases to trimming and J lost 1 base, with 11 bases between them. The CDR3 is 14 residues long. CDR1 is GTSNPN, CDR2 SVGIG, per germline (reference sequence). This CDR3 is CAWPQAGNTGELFF. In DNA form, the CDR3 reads TGTGCCTGGCCCCAGGCAGGGAACACCGGGGAGCTGTTTTTT.

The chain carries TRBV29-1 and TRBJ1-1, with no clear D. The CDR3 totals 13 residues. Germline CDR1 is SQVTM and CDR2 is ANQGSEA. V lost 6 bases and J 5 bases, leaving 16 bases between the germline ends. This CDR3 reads CSVKELTVTEAFF. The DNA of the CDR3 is TGCAGCGTAAAGGAGCTGACGGTTACTGAAGCTTTCTTT.

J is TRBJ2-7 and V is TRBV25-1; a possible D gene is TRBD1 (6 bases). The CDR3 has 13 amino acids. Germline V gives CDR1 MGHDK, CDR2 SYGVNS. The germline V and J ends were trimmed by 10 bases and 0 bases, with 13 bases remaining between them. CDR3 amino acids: CATARGFSYEQYF. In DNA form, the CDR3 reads TGTGCCACCGCCAGGGGATTCTCCTACGAGCAGTACTTC.

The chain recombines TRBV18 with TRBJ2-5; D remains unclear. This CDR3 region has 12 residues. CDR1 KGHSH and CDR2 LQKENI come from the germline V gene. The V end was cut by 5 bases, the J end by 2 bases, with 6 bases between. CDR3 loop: CASSADQETQYF. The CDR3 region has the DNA TGTGCCAGCTCAGCGGATCAAGAGACCCAGTACTTC.

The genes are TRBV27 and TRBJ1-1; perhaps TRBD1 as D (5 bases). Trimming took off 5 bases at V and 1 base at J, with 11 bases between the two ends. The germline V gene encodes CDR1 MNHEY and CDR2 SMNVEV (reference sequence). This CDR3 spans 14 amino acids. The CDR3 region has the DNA TGTGCCAGCAGTGCCGACAGAGCGAACACTGAAGCTTTCTTT. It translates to CASSADRANTEAFF.

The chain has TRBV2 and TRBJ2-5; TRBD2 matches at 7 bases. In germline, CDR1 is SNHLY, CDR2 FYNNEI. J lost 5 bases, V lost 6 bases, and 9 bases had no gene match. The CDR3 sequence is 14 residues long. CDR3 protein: CASRPDHGGETQYF. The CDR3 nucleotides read TGTGCCAGCAGGCCCGACCACGGGGGGGAGACCCAGTACTTC. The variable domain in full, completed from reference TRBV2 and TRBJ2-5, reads EPEVTQTPSHQVTQMGQEVILRCVPISNHLYFYWYRQILGQKVEFLVSFYNNEISEKSEIFDDQFSVERPDGSNFTLKIRSTKLEDSAMYFCASRPDHGGETQYFGPGTRLLVL.

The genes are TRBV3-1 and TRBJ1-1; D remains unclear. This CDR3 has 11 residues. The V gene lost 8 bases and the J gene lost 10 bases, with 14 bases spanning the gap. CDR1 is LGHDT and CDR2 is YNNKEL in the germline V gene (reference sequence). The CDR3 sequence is CASSKATSAFF. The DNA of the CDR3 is TGTGCCAGCTCTAAAGCAACCTCAGCTTTCTTT.

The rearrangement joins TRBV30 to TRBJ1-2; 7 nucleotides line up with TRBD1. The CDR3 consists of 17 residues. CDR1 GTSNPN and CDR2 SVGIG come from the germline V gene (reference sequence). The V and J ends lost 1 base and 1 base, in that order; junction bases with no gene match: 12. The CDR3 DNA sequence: TGTGCCTGGAGTGCCGTTTGGACAGGAAAATTTAACTATGGCTACACCTTC. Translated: CAWSAVWTGKFNYGYTF.

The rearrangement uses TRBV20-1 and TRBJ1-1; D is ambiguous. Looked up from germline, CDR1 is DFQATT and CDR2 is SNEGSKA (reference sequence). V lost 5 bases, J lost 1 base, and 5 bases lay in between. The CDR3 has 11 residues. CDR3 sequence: CSAGRNTEAFF. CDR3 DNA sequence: TGCAGTGCTGGCCGGAACACTGAAGCTTTCTTT.

CDR3 DNA sequence: TGCAGCGTCGCAGGGGTGACCTACGAGCAGTACTTC. Residues: CSVAGVTYEQYF. This chain uses TRBV29-1 with TRBJ2-7, with D tentatively TRBD1 (6 bases). This CDR3 region has 12 residues. Germline assignment: CDR1 SQVTM and CDR2 ANQGSEA. The germline V and J ends were trimmed by 6 bases and 2 bases, with 11 bases remaining between them.

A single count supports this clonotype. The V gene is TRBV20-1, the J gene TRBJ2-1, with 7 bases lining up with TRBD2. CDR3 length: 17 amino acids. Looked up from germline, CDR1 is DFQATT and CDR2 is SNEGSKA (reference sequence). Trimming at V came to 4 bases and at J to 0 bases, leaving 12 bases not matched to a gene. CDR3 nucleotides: TGCAGTGCTACCCCTTTGGGGAGGGTAACCTCCTACAATGAGCAGTTCTTC. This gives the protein CSATPLGRVTSYNEQFF.

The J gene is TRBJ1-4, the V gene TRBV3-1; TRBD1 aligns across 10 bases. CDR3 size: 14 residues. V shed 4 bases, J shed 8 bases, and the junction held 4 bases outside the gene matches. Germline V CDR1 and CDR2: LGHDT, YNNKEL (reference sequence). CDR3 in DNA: TGTGCCAGCAGCCCCGGGACAGGGGACGAAAAACTGTTTTTT. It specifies CASSPGTGDEKLFF.

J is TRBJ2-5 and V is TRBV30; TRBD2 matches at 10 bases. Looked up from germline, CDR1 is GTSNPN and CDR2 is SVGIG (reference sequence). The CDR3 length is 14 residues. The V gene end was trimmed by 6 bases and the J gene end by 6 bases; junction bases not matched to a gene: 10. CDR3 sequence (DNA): TGTGCCTGCTTCCCTAGCGGGGGAGGGCAGACCCAGTACTTC. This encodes CACFPSGGGQTQYF.